Below are 31 T cell receptor beta chains sequenced from a single sample in a study of blood T cell repertoires in COVID-19. Using immunoSEQ multiplex PCR, the repertoire was profiled, and TCRdb retains in-frame clones only, with some absent. The data hold 300,000 to 350,000 clones, with roughly 91% observed a single time. Sequencing was done on a sample of PBMCs or T cells enriched from blood (not recorded which). These receptors were taken from a woman under 40 who had recovered from COVID-19.

This CDR3 is CASSPLLLLPLHF. The CDR3 bases are TGTGCCAGCAGCCCTTTACTACTACTACCCCTCCACTTT. The chain couples TRBV3-1 (or the pseudogene TRBV3-2) to TRBJ1-6, with D hard to call. V was trimmed by 4 bases and J by 12 bases, leaving 13 bases between them. The germline gives CDR1 LGHDT, CDR2 YNNKEL (reference sequence). The CDR3 covers 13 residues.

The chain has TRBV19 and TRBJ1-2, with D perhaps matching TRBD1 (6 bases). The V and J ends lost 6 bases and 3 bases respectively, with 20 bases between them. The V gene's germline CDR1 is LNHDA and CDR2 SQIVND (reference sequence). The CDR3 covers 16 residues. Written as DNA, the CDR3 is TGTGCCAGTAGAGCCTGGGGGGGGCGACTCGACTATGGCTACACCTTC. Residues: CASRAWGGRLDYGYTF.

This clone has a single count. The V and J genes are TRBV14 and TRBJ1-2; D perhaps matches TRBD1 (5 bases). CDR1 SGHDN and CDR2 FVKESK come from the germline V gene. Trimming shortened V by 4 bases and J by 3 bases, and 18 bases separated the two germline ends. The CDR3 sequence is 16 residues long. DNA for the CDR3: TGTGCCAGCAGCCGTCTGGGGGAGGGTTCTTACTATGGCTACACCTTC. Protein sequence: CASSRLGEGSYYGYTF.

The chain carries TRBV4-3 and TRBJ1-2; D uncertain. Germline values: CDR1 LGHNA, CDR2 YSLEER. CDR3 length: 15 residues. The germline V and J ends were trimmed by 1 base and 4 bases, with 13 bases remaining between them. CDR3 nucleotides: TGCGCCAGCAGCCAAGGTCGGAGGCCCCTCTATGGCTACACCTTC. This codes for CASSQGRRPLYGYTF.

The J gene is TRBJ2-7, the V gene TRBV6-5, with 9 bases identical to TRBD2. J was trimmed by 2 bases and V by 2 bases; bases with no gene match: 4. Germline values: CDR1 MNHEY, CDR2 SVGAGI. The CDR3 runs 15 residues. The CDR3 DNA follows: TGTGCCAGCAGTTACGGGCTAGCGGGACCCTACGAGCAGTACTTC. Translated: CASSYGLAGPYEQYF.

V gene TRBV2 combines with J gene TRBJ1-5; D is uncertain. The germline V gene has CDR1 SNHLY and CDR2 FYNNEI. The CDR3 runs to 15 residues. V lost 2 bases and J lost 7, with 15 bases in between. The CDR3 region is CASSELRGAGQPQHF. The DNA of the CDR3 is TGTGCCAGCAGTGAATTACGCGGCGCGGGGCAGCCCCAGCATTTT.

This chain connects TRBV10-3 to TRBJ2-5, with D possibly matching TRBD2 (5 bases). Germline assignment: CDR1 ENHRY and CDR2 SYGVKD. CDR3 size: 16 residues. The V and J ends lost 3 bases and 5 bases respectively, with 19 bases between them. The CDR3 here is CAISDNVGGQAETQYF. In nucleotides, the CDR3 is TGTGCCATCAGTGATAATGTTGGCGGGCAAGCTGAGACCCAGTACTTC.

The V and J genes are TRBV5-1 and TRBJ2-6; TRBD1 aligns across 8 bases. This CDR3 is built from 18 residues. CDR1 is SGHRS, CDR2 YFSETQ, per germline. V gave up 5 bases and J gave up 2 bases; unmatched junction bases: 12. The CDR3 sequence: CASSYTGQGVAGANVLTF. DNA for the CDR3: TGCGCCAGCAGTTACACAGGACAGGGCGTCGCTGGGGCCAACGTCCTGACTTTC.

The V call is TRBV4-3, the J call TRBJ1-2, with D perhaps TRBD1 (6 bases). CDR3 length: 14 amino acids. V was clipped by 0 bases and J by 6 bases, with 11 bases between them. Looked up from germline, CDR1 is LGHNA and CDR2 is YSLEER. CDR3 DNA: TGCGCCAGCAGCCAAGATCGAGGGGGAGATGGCTACACCTTC. It translates to CASSQDRGGDGYTF.

The genes are TRBV11-2 and TRBJ1-4, with TRBD1 identical over 9 bases. The CDR3 consists of 15 residues. Per germline, CDR1 SGHAT and CDR2 FQNNGV. V dropped 1 base and J dropped 5; count of bases not matched to a gene: 2. CDR3 sequence: CASSLAGQGNEKLFF. CDR3 DNA: TGTGCCAGCAGCTTAGCGGGACAGGGAAATGAAAAACTGTTTTTT.

This chain uses TRBV28 with TRBJ2-7, with 8 bases fitting TRBD1. CDR3 length: 13 amino acids. The germline gives CDR1 MDHEN, CDR2 SYDVKM. Trimming cost V 6 bases and J 5 bases; bases outside gene matches: 6. CDR3 coding DNA: TGTGCCAGCAGCGGACAGGGTATCCACGAGCAGTACTTC. It specifies CASSGQGIHEQYF. Supplemented by reference TRBV28 and TRBJ2-7, the full variable domain reads DVKVTQSSRYLVKRTGEKVFLECVQDMDHENMFWYRQDPGLGLRLIYFSYDVKMKEKGDIPEGYSVSREKKERFSLILESASTNQTSMYLCASSGQGIHEQYFGPGTRLTVT.

This chain joins TRBV29-1 and TRBJ2-7, with 9 bases that match TRBD1. This CDR3 spans 13 amino acids. Trimming at V came to 4 bases and at J to 4 bases, leaving 5 bases not matched to a gene. CDR1 and CDR2 (germline): SQVTM, ANQGSEA. The CDR3 DNA reads TGCAGCGTTGGTGTGGACAGGGGATACGAGCAGTACTTC. This gives the protein CSVGVDRGYEQYF.

V is TRBV18 and J is TRBJ1-2; D is unclear. This CDR3 region has 14 residues. Germline CDR1 reads KGHSH; CDR2 reads LQKENI. Trimming shortened V by 6 bases and J by 6 bases, and 17 bases separated the two germline ends. The chain's CDR3 is CASSPSQAQDGYTF. CDR3 in DNA: TGTGCCAGCTCTCCAAGCCAGGCTCAGGATGGCTACACCTTC.

This clone appeared many times. This chain uses TRBV7-9 with TRBJ2-5; TRBD2 aligns across 7 bases. Trimming took 5 bases from V and 1 from J; bases not matched to a gene: 7. This CDR3 is 15 amino acids long. Germline V lookup: CDR1 SEHNR, CDR2 FQNEAQ (reference sequence). CDR3 amino acids: CASSVSSGSQETQYF. CDR3 DNA sequence: TGTGCCAGCAGCGTCTCTAGCGGCTCCCAAGAGACCCAGTACTTC.

The rearrangement links TRBV6-1 to TRBJ2-3, with a possible D match to TRBD1 (6 bases). Germline assignment: CDR1 MNHNS and CDR2 SASEGT. The CDR3 contains 14 residues. V was pared by 1 base and J by 13 bases, with 18 bases between. CDR3 sequence: CASSEEYLGPGEYF. Written as DNA, the CDR3 is TGTGCCAGCAGTGAAGAATATTTGGGACCAGGGGAGTATTTT.

The rearrangement uses TRBV11-2 and TRBJ2-4, with D possibly matching TRBD1 (6 bases). Germline CDR1 and CDR2: SGHAT and FQNNGV. V was clipped by 7 bases and J by 0 bases, with 16 bases between them. The CDR3 extends over 16 amino acids. CDR3 DNA: TGTGCCAGCAAATCTGGGGGCGAACTAGCCAAAAACATTCAGTACTTC. Residues: CASKSGGELAKNIQYF.

Here the CDR3 DNA reads TGTGCCAGCAGTTCTAGCACCGGGACAGTCAACACTGAAGCTTTCTTT. Translated: CASSSSTGTVNTEAFF. The V gene is TRBV28, the J gene TRBJ1-1, with TRBD1 matching 7 bases. Trimming at V came to 4 bases and at J to 2 bases, leaving 10 bases not matched to a gene. Germline V CDR1 and CDR2: MDHEN, SYDVKM. The CDR3 length is 16 residues.

The CDR3 region has the DNA TGTGCCAGCAGCCGTGAGGGGAGGAGGGGCTACACCTTC. It yields the protein CASSREGRRGYTF. The chain uses TRBV7-9 and TRBJ1-2; possible D gene TRBD1, 5 bases. CDR1 is SEHNR and CDR2 is FQNEAQ in the germline V gene (reference sequence). CDR3 size: 13 residues. With 5 bases removed from V and 8 bases from J, the gap between germline ends came to 15 bases.

The chain employs TRBV11-2 and TRBJ1-6; a possible D gene is TRBD1 (6 bases). The germline V and J ends were trimmed by 0 bases and 0 bases, with 15 bases remaining between them. CDR3 size: 19 residues. Looked up from germline, CDR1 is SGHAT and CDR2 is FQNNGV. This chain's CDR3 is CASSLEPPGASSYNSPLHF. The CDR3 region has the DNA TGTGCCAGCAGCTTAGAACCCCCAGGGGCTAGCTCCTATAATTCACCCCTCCACTTT.

This clone was seen a single time. The chain joins TRBV19 to TRBJ2-2; no clear D gene. From germline, CDR1 is LNHDA and CDR2 SQIVND (reference sequence). V was cut by 1 base and J by 3 bases, with 9 bases left in between. The CDR3 has 15 amino acids. CDR3 DNA sequence: TGTGCCAGTAGTATAGTAGAAGTTGACACCGGGGAGCTGTTTTTT. Translating it yields CASSIVEVDTGELFF.

This chain links TRBV3-1 (or the pseudogene TRBV3-2) with TRBJ2-5; a possible D gene is TRBD2 (5 bases). The ends were cut back, 0 bases at V and 7 bases at J, with 9 bases in the middle. From germline, CDR1 is LGHDT and CDR2 YNNKEL (reference sequence). This CDR3 spans 13 amino acids. The CDR3 is CASSQDQSGTQYF. CDR3 DNA: TGTGCCAGCAGCCAAGATCAAAGCGGGACCCAGTACTTC.

This clone was observed a handful of times. J is TRBJ2-2 and V is TRBV19; 7 bases are shared with TRBD1. This CDR3 spans 16 amino acids. J was trimmed by 0 bases and V by 5 bases; bases with no gene match: 6. Per the germline V gene, CDR1 is LNHDA and CDR2 is SQIVND (reference sequence). The CDR3 loop is CASSPGQVPNTGELFF. CDR3 sequence (DNA): TGTGCCAGTAGTCCAGGACAGGTTCCGAACACCGGGGAGCTGTTTTTT. Full variable domain (outside the CDR3, taken from reference TRBV19 and TRBJ2-2): DGGITQSPKYLFRKEGQNVTLSCEQNLNHDAMYWYRQDPGQGLRLIYYSQIVNDFQKGDIAEGYSVSREKKESFPLTVTSAQKNPTAFYLCASSPGQVPNTGELFFGEGSRLTVL.

Note on this clone: Other DNA sequences in this specimen translate into the identical CDR3. The chain couples TRBV19 to TRBJ1-1; 9 bases align to TRBD1. Looked up from germline, CDR1 is LNHDA and CDR2 is SQIVND (reference sequence). CDR3 size: 13 residues. V dropped 9 bases and J dropped 0; count of bases not matched to a gene: 2. CDR3 amino acids: CASRDRVNTEAFF. DNA of the CDR3: TGTGCCAGCCGGGACAGGGTGAACACTGAAGCTTTCTTT. Supplemented by reference TRBV19 and TRBJ1-1, the full variable domain reads DGGITQSPKYLFRKEGQNVTLSCEQNLNHDAMYWYRQDPGQGLRLIYYSQIVNDFQKGDIAEGYSVSREKKESFPLTVTSAQKNPTAFYLCASRDRVNTEAFFGQGTRLTVV.

The rearrangement uses TRBV7-6 and TRBJ2-5; 7 nucleotides line up with TRBD2. CDR3 length: 15 residues. The J segment lost 5 bases and the V segment lost 2 bases, leaving 8 bases of the junction unmatched. Germline V gene lookup returns CDR1 SGHVS and CDR2 FNYEAQ. The CDR3 is CASSLIGDYMETQYF. DNA of the CDR3: TGTGCCAGCAGCTTAATAGGGGACTACATGGAGACCCAGTACTTC.

This chain uses TRBV27 with TRBJ1-2; D is unclear. The CDR3 is 15 amino acids. Germline V gene sequence: CDR1 MNHEY, CDR2 SMNVEV (reference sequence). Trimming took off 2 bases at V and 5 bases at J, with 15 bases between the two ends. The DNA of the CDR3 is TGTGCCAGCAGTTTACGTTACGGAGAAGCTTATGGCTACACCTTC. It is translated as CASSLRYGEAYGYTF.

This chain links TRBV9 with TRBJ1-1, with 10 positions matching TRBD1. The CDR3 covers 15 residues. V dropped 3 bases and J dropped 1; count of bases not matched to a gene: 3. Germline V gene lookup returns CDR1 SGDLS and CDR2 YYNGEE. The CDR3 coding sequence is TGTGCCAGCAGCGCCGGGGACAGGGGGAACACTGAAGCTTTCTTT. Residues: CASSAGDRGNTEAFF.

The genes are TRBV15 and TRBJ2-7, with D maybe TRBD1 (5 bases). Trimming pared 0 bases from V and 3 bases from J, leaving 12 bases between. The CDR3 has 15 amino acids. The germline V gene encodes CDR1 LNHNV and CDR2 YYDKDF (reference sequence). CDR3 coding DNA: TGTGCCACCAGCAGAGATCGTCAGGGTTTCTACGAGCAGTACTTC. Translation gives CATSRDRQGFYEQYF.

The rearrangement joins TRBV5-1 to TRBJ1-1; possibly TRBD1 for D (6 bases). The germline CDR1 and CDR2 sequences are SGHRS and YFSETQ. This CDR3 comprises 14 residues. V was shortened by 5 bases and J by 0 bases, with 11 bases between the two germline ends. CDR3 region: CASRPGQLNTEAFF. CDR3 nucleotides: TGCGCCAGCAGACCAGGACAGCTGAACACTGAAGCTTTCTTT.

The chain recombines TRBV3-1 (or the pseudogene TRBV3-2) with TRBJ1-1, with TRBD1 as a possible D gene (6 bases). From germline, CDR1 is LGHDT and CDR2 YNNKEL (reference sequence). The CDR3 is 15 residues long. V shed 2 bases and J shed 4 bases, with 14 bases lying between them. CDR3 coding DNA: TGTGCCAGCAGCCAACCGCGAATCAGGGGCACTGAAGCTTTCTTT. Its protein is CASSQPRIRGTEAFF.

The rearrangement joins TRBV6-2 or TRBV6-3 to TRBJ1-1; perhaps TRBD1 as D (6 bases). Germline assignment: CDR1 MNHEY and CDR2 SVGEGT. The length of the CDR3 is 15 residues. V was pared by 5 bases and J by 1 base, with 14 bases between. Written as DNA, the CDR3 is TGTGCCAGCAGTCACACCAGGGGAGCGAACACTGAAGCTTTCTTT. This translates into CASSHTRGANTEAFF.

This chain links TRBV28 with TRBJ1-3; D is uncertain. The CDR3 extends over 13 amino acids. V lost 6 bases and J lost 10, with 16 bases in between. CDR1 MDHEN and CDR2 SYDVKM come from the germline V gene. The chain's CDR3 is CASSSDNMVTIYF. The CDR3 nucleotides are TGTGCCAGCAGCAGCGATAATATGGTAACCATATATTTT.